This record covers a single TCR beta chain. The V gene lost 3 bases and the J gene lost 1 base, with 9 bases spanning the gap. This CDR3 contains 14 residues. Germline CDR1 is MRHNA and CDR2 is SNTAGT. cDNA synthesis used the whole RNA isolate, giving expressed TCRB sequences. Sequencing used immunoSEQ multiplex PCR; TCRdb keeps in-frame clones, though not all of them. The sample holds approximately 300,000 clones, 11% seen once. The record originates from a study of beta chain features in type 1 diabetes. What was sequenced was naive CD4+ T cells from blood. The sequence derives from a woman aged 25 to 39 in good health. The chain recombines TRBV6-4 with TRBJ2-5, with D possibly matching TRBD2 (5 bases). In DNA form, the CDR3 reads TGTGCCAGCAGTGAGAGCAGCGGCCAAGAGACCCAGTACTTC. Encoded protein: CASSESSGQETQYF.